Listed here are 2 T cell receptor beta chains from one sample, sequenced in a study of blood T cell repertoires in COVID-19. The protocol was immunoSEQ multiplex PCR, while the TCRdb copy is restricted to in-frame clones and leaves out a portion. The repertoire consists of some 150,000 clones, with more than 70% occurring once and the leading ten covering 10%. The material sequenced was peripheral blood. The receptors here all came from a man between 50 and 59 years old with active or convalescent COVID-19.

The rearrangement joins TRBV7-9 to TRBJ2-7, with D possibly TRBD1 on 6 matching bases. The length of the CDR3 is 16 residues. V gave up 1 base and J gave up 5 bases, with 18 bases separating them. CDR1 is SEHNR and CDR2 is FQNEAQ in the germline V gene (reference sequence). CDR3 loop: CASSLGNGPGVNEQYF. CDR3 bases: TGTGCCAGCAGCTTAGGGAACGGACCAGGGGTGAACGAGCAGTACTTC.

This rearrangement joins TRBV29-1 to TRBJ1-3; 8 bases line up with TRBD1. There are 15 residues in the CDR3. Germline values: CDR1 SQVTM, CDR2 ANQGSEA. The J segment lost 0 bases and the V segment lost 4 bases, leaving 5 bases of the junction unmatched. The CDR3 coding sequence is TGCAGCGTTGGAGACAGGGGTCTCTCTGGAAACACCATATATTTT. Its translation: CSVGDRGLSGNTIYF.